The 20 T cell receptor beta chains below all came from one sample that was sequenced in a study of post-analysis software for immune sequencing data. Study-level findings and limits: Patients used a handful of TRBV segments, including TRBV5-6, TRBV5-1 and TRBV20-1, more often than controls.

No cognate antigen is known for these TCRs. Unique molecular identifiers tagged the TCR beta cDNA libraries. TCRdb processed the PCR reads anew with MiXCR; each CDR3 protein has one entry. The sample includes 150,000 to 200,000 distinct CDR3 sequences, approximately 30% of them seen just once. The sample comprised blood. The receptors derive from a girl between 10 and 17 years old with multiple sclerosis.

As concerns this clonotype: It may be a read error: a sequence one base away is much more abundant. CDR3 DNA sequence: TGCGCCAGCAGCTTGTCCGCGGGAGTGGAAGAGACCCAGTACTTC. It specifies CASSLSAGVEETQYF. The V and J genes are TRBV5-1 and TRBJ2-5; TRBD2 matches at 7 bases. This CDR3 region has 15 residues. The germline CDR1 and CDR2 sequences are SGHRS and YFSETQ. Trimming cost V 1 base and J 3 bases; bases outside gene matches: 6.

Points on this clonotype: Just one base apart from a much larger clone, this may be a read error. This chain links TRBV24-1 with TRBJ2-7, with D hard to call. CDR1 and CDR2 from the germline V gene are KGHDR and SFDVKD. The CDR3 runs 13 residues. The V end lost 7 bases, the J end lost 6 bases, and 15 bases lay between the germline ends. The CDR3 DNA is TGTGCCACCAGGGTTCCCGGTGGTTTCGAGCAGTACTTC. Protein sequence: CATRVPGGFEQYF.

This clonotype was found many times. V usage is TRBV9 and J usage is TRBJ1-2; 7 bases fit TRBD1. Germline V gene data show CDR1 as SGDLS and CDR2 as YYNGEE. CDR3 size: 13 residues. Unmatched junction bases numbered 7, after V lost 3 bases and J lost 8 bases. The CDR3 region is CASSAGTAVGYTF. The CDR3 DNA is TGTGCCAGCAGCGCCGGGACAGCCGTAGGCTACACCTTC.

The chain combines TRBV2 with TRBJ2-6, with 8 bases lining up with TRBD1. J was trimmed by 0 bases and V by 4 bases; bases with no gene match: 5. This CDR3 region has 17 residues. The germline gives CDR1 SNHLY, CDR2 FYNNEI. This chain's CDR3 is CASSVGQGRSGANVLTF. CDR3 DNA sequence: TGTGCCAGCAGTGTAGGACAGGGACGCTCTGGGGCCAACGTCCTGACTTTC.

This clonotype has more than one count but fewer than ten. The CDR3 DNA is TGTGCCAGCTCACCTCCTGGGAGCTCAGGGAAGACCCAGTACTTC. Encoded protein: CASSPPGSSGKTQYF. The V gene is TRBV18, the J gene TRBJ2-5; D may match TRBD1 or TRBD2 (5 bases each). V lost 3 bases and J lost 6, with 17 bases in between. CDR1 and CDR2 from the germline V gene are KGHSH and LQKENI. The CDR3 is 15 amino acids.

This clonotype was picked up many times. The gene calls are TRBV20-1 and TRBJ1-2, with D perhaps TRBD1 (5 bases). Trimming removed 2 bases at V and 5 bases at J, with 12 bases between. CDR1 and CDR2 from the germline V gene are DFQATT and SNEGSKA (reference sequence). This CDR3 is 13 amino acids long. CDR3 nucleotide sequence: TGCAGTGCTAGACAGGGAGGCACATATGGCTACACCTTC. Amino acids: CSARQGGTYGYTF.

The chain couples TRBV5-1 to TRBJ2-6, with D perhaps TRBD1 (6 bases). V lost 4 bases and J 5 bases, leaving 13 bases between the germline ends. CDR1 is SGHRS and CDR2 is YFSETQ in the germline V gene. This CDR3 region has 15 residues. CDR3 sequence reads: CASSPDRSRANVLTF. CDR3 DNA sequence: TGCGCCAGCAGCCCTGACAGGTCTAGGGCCAACGTCCTGACTTTC.

Comments on this clonotype: Given a much more abundant clone one base away, this may be a read error. The chain carries TRBV6-5 and TRBJ1-5; no reliable D call. The CDR3 spans 14 residues. The V gene's germline CDR1 is MNHEY and CDR2 SVGAGI. For the CDR3, the DNA is TGTACCAGCTGGTCCGGAGCTAGCAATCAGCCCCAGCATTTT. Amino acid sequence: CTSWSGASNQPQHF.

Ten or more counts support this clonotype. V is TRBV20-1 and J is TRBJ2-3; D uncertain. The germline V gene has CDR1 DFQATT and CDR2 SNEGSKA (reference sequence). The ends were cut back, 1 base at V and 1 base at J, with 9 bases in the middle. This CDR3 has 14 residues. The CDR3 here is CSARAPWGTDTQYF. The CDR3 nucleotides read TGCAGTGCTAGAGCGCCCTGGGGCACAGATACGCAGTATTTT.

The sample holds a few counts of this clonotype. V and J are TRBV10-2 and TRBJ1-4; no firm D call. The CDR3 covers 11 residues. V was shortened by 5 bases and J by 6 bases, with 4 bases between the two germline ends. Germline lookup yields CDR1 WSHSY and CDR2 SAAADI. The chain's CDR3 is CASSRDEKLFF. DNA for the CDR3: TGCGCCAGCAGTCGGGATGAAAAACTGTTTTTT.

This clonotype was counted many times. This chain links TRBV6-1 with TRBJ2-1; 13 bases fit TRBD2. Germline loops: CDR1 MNHNS, CDR2 SASEGT. The CDR3 spans 17 residues. Germline trimming cut 5 bases from V and 2 bases from J; bases unmatched to any gene: 6. The CDR3, as DNA: TGTGCCAGCAGTAGGACTAGCGGGAGTGGAGCCTACAATGAGCAGTTCTTC. Its translation: CASSRTSGSGAYNEQFF.

V usage is TRBV20-1 and J usage is TRBJ2-1; 9 bases are a match to TRBD2. The CDR3 spans 16 residues. Germline V gene lookup returns CDR1 DFQATT and CDR2 SNEGSKA (reference sequence). V gave up 0 bases and J gave up 4 bases; unmatched junction bases: 7. Written as DNA, the CDR3 is TGCAGTGCTAGAGACGCGGGACTAGCTGATTACAATGAGCAGTTCTTC. This sequence encodes CSARDAGLADYNEQFF.

The rearrangement uses TRBV5-1 and TRBJ2-1; 8 bases are shared with TRBD2. CDR1 SGHRS and CDR2 YFSETQ come from the germline V gene. The CDR3 sequence is 16 residues long. V lost 3 bases, J lost 0 bases, and 5 bases stayed unmatched. Written as DNA, the CDR3 is TGCGCCAGCAGCTCCGGACTAGCCCACTCCTACAATGAGCAGTTCTTC. Residues: CASSSGLAHSYNEQFF.

This clonotype has at least ten counts. The chain combines TRBV5-1 with TRBJ2-5; D not certain. Germline V gene lookup returns CDR1 SGHRS and CDR2 YFSETQ. V was cut by 0 bases and J by 5 bases, with 11 bases left in between. The CDR3 contains 14 residues. The CDR3 loop is CASSLGQSGETQYF. The CDR3 DNA reads as TGCGCCAGCAGCTTGGGGCAGTCGGGTGAGACCCAGTACTTC.

About this clonotype: A much larger clone differs by one base, so this may be a read error. This chain links TRBV27 with TRBJ2-1, with D unclear. Trimming removed 8 bases at V and 7 bases at J, with 9 bases between. There are 11 residues in the CDR3. Looked up from germline, CDR1 is MNHEY and CDR2 is SMNVEV (reference sequence). For the CDR3, the DNA is TGTGCCAGCGGATCGAGGAATGAGCAGTTCTTC. Translating gives CASGSRNEQFF.

There are many counts of this clonotype. J is TRBJ2-1 and V is TRBV20-1; perhaps TRBD2 as D (5 bases). Germline loops: CDR1 DFQATT, CDR2 SNEGSKA (reference sequence). The CDR3 totals 14 residues. The germline V and J ends were trimmed by 6 bases and 0 bases, with 12 bases remaining between them. The CDR3 DNA is TGCAGTGCCCCCGGGAACCCCTCCTACAATGAGCAGTTCTTC. Its protein is CSAPGNPSYNEQFF.

This clonotype occurred a few times. V gene TRBV12-3 or TRBV12-4 combines with J gene TRBJ2-2; the D gene is possibly TRBD1 (6 bases). The V gene lost 3 bases and the J gene lost 3 bases, with 11 bases spanning the gap. This CDR3 has 15 amino acids. The CDR3 region has the DNA TGTGCCAGCAGTTTTGGGGGACACCACACCGGGGAGCTGTTTTTT. It specifies CASSFGGHHTGELFF.

The V and J genes are TRBV4-1 and TRBJ1-2; 9 bases match TRBD1. The germline V gene encodes CDR1 MGHRA and CDR2 YSYEKL. V lost 1 base to trimming and J lost 2 bases; unmatched junction nucleotides: 11. The CDR3 contains 18 residues. The CDR3: CASSQAPTGGERNYGYTF. The CDR3 DNA follows: TGCGCCAGCAGCCAAGCTCCGACAGGGGGTGAGAGGAACTATGGCTACACCTTC.

This clonotype showed up many times. The chain is built from TRBV4-2 and TRBJ2-1, with 11 nucleotides matching TRBD2. Trimming took 4 bases from V and 8 from J; bases not matched to a gene: 10. The CDR3 consists of 16 residues. Germline loops: CDR1 LGHNA, CDR2 YNFKEQ. The CDR3 protein is CASSLLGTSGSYEQFF. For the CDR3, the DNA is TGTGCCAGCAGCCTACTGGGAACTAGCGGGAGCTATGAGCAGTTCTTC.

The rearrangement uses TRBV12-3 or TRBV12-4 and TRBJ1-1; no clear D. CDR3 length: 18 residues. Trimming stripped 5 bases from V and 2 bases from J, with 24 bases between. This CDR3 is CASSPGGRVTSFNTEAFF. The CDR3 DNA sequence: TGTGCCAGCAGTCCCGGTGGACGAGTAACGTCTTTTAACACTGAAGCTTTCTTT.